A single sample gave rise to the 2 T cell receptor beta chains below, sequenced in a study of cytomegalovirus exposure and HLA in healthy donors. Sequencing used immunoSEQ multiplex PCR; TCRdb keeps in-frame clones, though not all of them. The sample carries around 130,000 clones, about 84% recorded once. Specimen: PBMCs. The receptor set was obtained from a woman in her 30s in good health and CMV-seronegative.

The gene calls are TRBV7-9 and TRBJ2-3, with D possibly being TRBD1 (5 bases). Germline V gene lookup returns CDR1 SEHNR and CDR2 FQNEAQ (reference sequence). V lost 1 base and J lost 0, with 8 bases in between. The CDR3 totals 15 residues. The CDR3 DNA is TGTGCCAGCAGCTTAGGTCCAGGGAGCACAGATACGCAGTATTTT. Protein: CASSLGPGSTDTQYF.

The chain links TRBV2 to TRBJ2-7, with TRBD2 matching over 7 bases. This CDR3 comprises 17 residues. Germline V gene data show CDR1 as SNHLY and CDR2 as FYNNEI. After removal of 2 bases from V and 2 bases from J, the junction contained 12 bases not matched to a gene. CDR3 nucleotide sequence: TGTGCCAGCAGTGAATTGGGGGGGAGCGGGGAGACCTACGAGCAGTACTTC. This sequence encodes CASSELGGSGETYEQYF.